This is a list of T cell receptor beta chains from one sample in a study of T cell responses to AZD1222 COVID-19 vaccine. The repertoire was sequenced with immunoSEQ multiplex PCR; TCRdb's copy has only in-frame clones and lacks some. The sample holds 150,000 or so clones, about 89% seen once. Sequencing used peripheral blood, obtained on day 0 of AZD1222 vaccination. The receptors originated from an adult in good health. CDR3s include the opening cysteine and the closing phenylalanine or tryptophan. Each record gives: V gene, D gene, clone size, J gene, CDR3 protein, CDR3 DNA. A D gene is named only where the DNA matches it firmly. The size entry is marked missing in some rows and otherwise reads once, few, many or a size class.

TRBV30,TRBD2,.,TRBJ2-7,CAWDQMGGEQYF,TGTGCCTGGGATCAAATGGGGGGGGAGCAGTACTTC
TRBV9,TRBD1,.,TRBJ1-4,CASSVGGAPGTGSSEKLFF,TGTGCCAGCAGCGTAGGTGGAGCCCCCGGGACAGGGTCCTCGGAAAAACTGTTTTTT
TRBV7-9,.,.,TRBJ1-4,CASSRAGDEKLFF,TGTGCCAGCAGTCGAGCCGGGGATGAAAAACTGTTTTTT
TRBV2,TRBD2,once,TRBJ2-5,CASSDPTSGRWETQYF,TGTGCCAGCAGTGATCCGACTAGCGGGAGGTGGGAGACCCAGTACTTC
TRBV7-9,.,.,TRBJ1-1,CASSLGVRGNTEAFF,TGTGCCAGCAGCTTAGGGGTTAGGGGGAACACTGAAGCTTTCTTT
TRBV12-3/TRBV12-4,.,.,TRBJ2-1,CASSFLLDEQFF,TGTGCCAGCAGTTTCTTGTTGGATGAGCAGTTCTTC
TRBV19,.,.,TRBJ2-6,CASSIPFRGRSSGANVLTF,TGTGCCAGTAGTATACCGTTTCGGGGTCGCAGCTCTGGGGCCAACGTCCTGACTTTC
TRBV11-3,TRBD1,.,TRBJ2-2,CASSSPLGTGDFANTGELFF,TGTGCCAGCAGCTCCCCCCTCGGGACAGGGGACTTCGCGAACACCGGGGAGCTGTTTTTT
TRBV4-3,.,.,TRBJ1-5,CASSQDQGSNQPQHF,TGCGCCAGCAGCCAAGATCAGGGGAGCAATCAGCCCCAGCATTTT
TRBV15,.,few,TRBJ1-2,CATRKAVTNYGYTF,TGTGCCACCAGGAAGGCCGTCACTAACTATGGCTACACCTTC
TRBV6-5,TRBD1,.,TRBJ1-1,CASSRQGRDTEAFF,TGTGCCAGCAGTCGACAGGGCCGGGACACTGAAGCTTTCTTT
TRBV28,TRBD1,once,TRBJ1-1,CASSPPTGFGTEAFF,TGTGCCAGCAGTCCCCCGACAGGGTTTGGGACTGAAGCTTTCTTT
TRBV5-5,TRBD1,few,TRBJ1-5,CASSLATGAQYPQHF,TGTGCCAGCAGCTTGGCTACAGGGGCCCAATACCCCCAGCATTTT
TRBV6-2/TRBV6-3,.,.,TRBJ2-2,CASSLILGMTENTGELFF,TGTGCCAGCAGCCTTATACTGGGGATGACAGAAAACACCGGGGAGCTGTTTTTT
TRBV10-1,TRBD2,few,TRBJ2-3,CASSSGARDTQYF,TGCGCCAGCAGCAGCGGGGCCCGGGATACGCAGTATTTT
TRBV10-1,TRBD1,.,TRBJ2-3,CASSEDRGSDTQYF,TGCGCCAGCAGTGAGGACAGGGGTTCAGATACGCAGTATTTT
TRBV28,.,.,TRBJ1-1,CASSFPGAANTEAFF,TGTGCCAGCAGCTTCCCCGGGGCGGCGAACACTGAAGCTTTCTTT
TRBV7-2,TRBD2,.,TRBJ2-1,CASSSRGRVSYNEQFF,TGTGCCAGCAGCTCCCGGGGGAGGGTCTCCTACAATGAGCAGTTCTTC
TRBV7-2,.,.,TRBJ2-2,CASSPSYLGFRDAGELFF,TGTGCCAGCAGCCCCAGTTATTTGGGGTTCCGGGACGCCGGGGAGCTGTTTTTT
TRBV6-5,.,.,TRBJ1-2,CASQVVANYGYTF,TGTGCCAGCCAAGTCGTTGCTAACTATGGCTACACCTTC
TRBV5-6,TRBD1,.,TRBJ1-6,CASSGDRGNSPLHF,TGTGCCAGCAGCGGGGACAGGGGAAATTCACCCCTCCACTTT
TRBV9,TRBD1,.,TRBJ2-7,CASSAQGALYYEQYF,TGTGCCAGCAGCGCACAGGGGGCTCTCTACTACGAGCAGTACTTC
TRBV2,TRBD2,.,TRBJ2-7,CASSASGSFYEQYF,TGTGCCAGCAGCGCTAGCGGGAGTTTCTACGAGCAGTACTTC
TRBV13,TRBD2,.,TRBJ2-7,CASSGTTYEQYF,TGTGCTTCTAGCGGGACTACCTACGAGCAGTACTTC
TRBV4-1,.,.,TRBJ2-7,CASSQGRDLSSYEQYF,TGCGCCAGCAGCCAAGGGCGGGACCTGAGCTCCTACGAGCAGTACTTC
TRBV7-9,.,.,TRBJ2-1,CASSLIANNEQFF,TGTGCCAGCAGCTTAATAGCGAACAATGAGCAGTTCTTC
TRBV3-1/TRBV3-2,TRBD1,.,TRBJ2-6,CASSQVIRWDRGTGANVLTF,TGTGCCAGCAGCCAAGTAATCCGGTGGGACAGGGGGACCGGGGCCAACGTCCTGACTTTC
TRBV27,.,.,TRBJ1-5,CASSRGGRGNQPQHF,TGTGCCAGCAGCCGAGGGGGACGGGGCAATCAGCCCCAGCATTTT
TRBV11-2,.,.,TRBJ2-7,CASSLSVAGGLVLEQYF,TGTGCCAGCAGCTTATCCGTGGCGGGTGGTTTGGTTCTCGAGCAGTACTTC
TRBV6-2/TRBV6-3,.,.,TRBJ2-5,CASSWSRPGAQYF,TGTGCCAGCAGTTGGTCCAGACCGGGGGCCCAGTACTTC
TRBV10-3,TRBD1,.,TRBJ1-5,CAISPGQGIYQPQHF,TGTGCCATCAGCCCCGGACAGGGGATTTATCAGCCCCAGCATTTT
TRBV20-1,.,.,TRBJ1-1,CSASGTQNTEAFF,TGCAGTGCTAGTGGGACACAGAACACTGAAGCTTTCTTT
TRBV14,.,.,TRBJ1-5,CASSQDPHFGGSSNQPQHF,TGTGCCAGCAGCCAAGACCCACATTTCGGAGGATCAAGCAATCAGCCCCAGCATTTT
TRBV6-5,.,.,TRBJ2-7,CASSYSSRNYEQYF,TGTGCCAGCAGTTACTCGAGTCGAAACTACGAGCAGTACTTC
TRBV6-5,TRBD2,.,TRBJ2-7,CASSRTSGYEQYF,TGTGCCAGCAGCCGGACTAGCGGGTACGAGCAGTACTTC
TRBV2,TRBD1,.,TRBJ1-2,CASNGQGFFYGYTF,TGTGCCAGCAACGGACAGGGTTTTTTCTATGGCTACACCTTC
TRBV19,.,.,TRBJ1-1,CASTPSWAEGTEAFF,TGTGCCAGTACCCCGTCCTGGGCGGAGGGGACTGAAGCTTTCTTT
TRBV11-3,.,.,TRBJ2-1,CASSSELRRRLPHNEQFF,TGTGCCAGCAGCTCCGAATTGAGACGGCGCCTTCCCCACAATGAGCAGTTCTTC
TRBV7-6,TRBD2,.,TRBJ2-7,CASSLATSGSSYEQYF,TGTGCCAGCAGCTTAGCGACTAGCGGGAGCTCCTACGAGCAGTACTTC
TRBV6-6,TRBD2,.,TRBJ2-1,CASSYDGGSTYNEQFF,TGTGCCAGCAGTTACGATGGCGGGAGCACCTACAATGAGCAGTTCTTC
TRBV7-2,.,.,TRBJ2-7,CASTMTGYEQYF,TGTGCCAGCACCATGACTGGCTACGAGCAGTACTTC
TRBV4-1,.,.,TRBJ1-5,CASSQDNTGPRSQPQHF,TGCGCCAGCAGCCAAGACAACACAGGCCCTCGGAGTCAGCCCCAGCATTTT
TRBV10-3,.,.,TRBJ1-3,CAISRDGGNTIYF,TGTGCCATCAGCCGGGACGGAGGAAACACCATATATTTT
TRBV7-2,.,.,TRBJ1-3,CASSLGGPASSSGNTIYF,TGTGCCAGCAGCTTGGGGGGTCCCGCCTCTTCCTCTGGAAACACCATATATTTT
TRBV19,.,.,TRBJ2-7,CASSIDSYTVRPYEQYF,TGTGCCAGTAGTATAGATTCGTACACCGTTCGGCCCTACGAGCAGTACTTC
TRBV30,.,.,TRBJ1-5,CAWGRGTQNQPQHF,TGTGCCTGGGGACGTGGGACACAGAATCAGCCCCAGCATTTT
TRBV6-5,TRBD2,.,TRBJ2-3,CASSRREYGTDTQYF,TGTGCCAGCAGCAGGCGGGAGTACGGCACAGATACGCAGTATTTT
TRBV25-1,.,.,TRBJ2-5,CASSEWRTDGGPGETQYF,TGTGCCAGCAGTGAATGGAGGACAGACGGAGGGCCGGGTGAGACCCAGTACTTC
TRBV12-3/TRBV12-4,.,.,TRBJ2-2,CASSKLGIGELFF,TGTGCCAGCAGCAAATTGGGGATCGGGGAGCTGTTTTTT
TRBV18,.,.,TRBJ1-2,CASSPDNRGPDGYTF,TGTGCCAGCTCACCAGATAACCGGGGGCCGGATGGCTACACCTTC
TRBV7-9,TRBD2,once,TRBJ2-5,CASSLGLAGQETQYF,TGTGCCAGCAGCTTAGGGCTAGCGGGTCAAGAGACCCAGTACTTC
TRBV7-6,.,.,TRBJ2-7,CASSLGPGSVYEQYF,TGTGCCAGCAGCTTAGGGCCAGGGAGCGTCTACGAGCAGTACTTC
TRBV5-1,.,few,TRBJ1-2,CASSLSQGNYGYTF,TGCGCCAGCAGCTTGTCCCAGGGTAACTATGGCTACACCTTC